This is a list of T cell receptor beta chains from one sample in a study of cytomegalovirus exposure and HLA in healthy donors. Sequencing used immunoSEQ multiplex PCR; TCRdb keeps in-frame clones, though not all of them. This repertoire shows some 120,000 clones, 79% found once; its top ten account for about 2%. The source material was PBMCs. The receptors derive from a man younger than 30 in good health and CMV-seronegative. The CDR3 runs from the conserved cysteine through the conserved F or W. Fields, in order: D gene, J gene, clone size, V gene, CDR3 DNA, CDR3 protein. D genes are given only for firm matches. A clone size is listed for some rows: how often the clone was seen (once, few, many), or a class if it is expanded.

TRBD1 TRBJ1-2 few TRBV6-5 TGTGCCAGCAGTCCACAGGGGGCTAATTCTAATGGCTACACCTTC CASSPQGANSNGYTF
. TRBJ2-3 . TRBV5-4 TGTGCCAGCAGCTTATTAGCCCGTATCACAGATACGCAGTATTTT CASSLLARITDTQYF
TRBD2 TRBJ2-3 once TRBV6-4 TGTGCCAGCAGTGAGACTAGCGGGAGAGCTGATACGCAGTATTTT CASSETSGRADTQYF
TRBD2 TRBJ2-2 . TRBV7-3 TGTGCCAGCACCTTAAATCTAGCGGGAGGCCCCACCGGGGAGCTGTTTTTT CASTLNLAGGPTGELFF
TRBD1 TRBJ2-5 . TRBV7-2 TGTGCCAGCAGCCAAGACAGGGGGCGCCCGGAGACCCAGTACTTC CASSQDRGRPETQYF
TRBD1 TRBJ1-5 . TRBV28 TGTGCCAGCAGTCCAGGGACAGGGAGGGGCAATCAGCCCCAGCATTTT CASSPGTGRGNQPQHF
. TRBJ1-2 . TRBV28 TGTGCCAGCAGTTTAGGGCAGGAATATGGCTACACCTTC CASSLGQEYGYTF
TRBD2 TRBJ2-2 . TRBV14 TGTGCCAGCAGCCAAGGGCGCGGGAGGGCCATGGACACCGGGGAGCTGTTTTTT CASSQGRGRAMDTGELFF
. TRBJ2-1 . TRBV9 TGTGCCAGCAGCGTAGTTGGCGGGAACTACAATGAGCAGTTCTTC CASSVVGGNYNEQFF
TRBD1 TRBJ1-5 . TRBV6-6 TGTGCCAGCAGCCGACCGGACAGGGTGACCCAGCATTTT CASSRPDRVTQHF
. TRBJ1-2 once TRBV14 TGTGCCAGCAGCCAAGTGGGGGGTTCCTATGGCTACACCTTC CASSQVGGSYGYTF
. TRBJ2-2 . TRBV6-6 TGTGCCAGCAGTTTTCAGGGGCGCAGCACCGGGGAGCTGTTTTTT CASSFQGRSTGELFF
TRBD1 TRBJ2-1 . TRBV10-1 TGCGCCAGCAGGGACAACCGGGACAGAATCAGTGAGCAGTTCTTC CASRDNRDRISEQFF
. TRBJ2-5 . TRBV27 TGTGCCAGCAGTTTATCCTTCTCAGTGCTTAAAGAGACCCAGTACTTC CASSLSFSVLKETQYF
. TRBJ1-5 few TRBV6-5 TGTGCCAGCAGTCCCTCCTGGCAGATCAATCAGCCCCAGCATTTT CASSPSWQINQPQHF
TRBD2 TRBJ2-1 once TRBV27 TGTGCCAGCAGTAGGACTAGCGGGATAGCTAATGAGCAGTTCTTC CASSRTSGIANEQFF
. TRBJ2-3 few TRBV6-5 TGTGCCAGCAGTCCGTTCCAGGGGACCACAGATACGCAGTATTTT CASSPFQGTTDTQYF
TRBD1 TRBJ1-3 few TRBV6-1 TGTGCCAGCGGACGAGACAGGGCAGGAAACACCATATATTTT CASGRDRAGNTIYF
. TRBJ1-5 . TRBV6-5 TGTGCCAGTAGAAAAAGGGGAAGCAATCAGCCCCAGCATTTT CASRKRGSNQPQHF
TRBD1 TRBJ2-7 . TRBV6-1 TGTGCCAGCAGTGAGACAGGGGGGAACGAGCAGTACTTC CASSETGGNEQYF
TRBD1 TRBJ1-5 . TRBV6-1 TGTGCCAGCAGAGCGGGACAGGGCGGCAATCAGCCCCAGCATTTT CASRAGQGGNQPQHF
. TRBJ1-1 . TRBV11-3 TGTGCCAGCAGCCTAGAAGGGACACAGAACACTGAAGCTTTCTTT CASSLEGTQNTEAFF
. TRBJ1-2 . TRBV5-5 TGTGCCAGCAGCTTGTGGGGCGGCGGGGTGGGATCCTATGGCTACACCTTC CASSLWGGGVGSYGYTF